What follows are 5 T cell receptor beta chains derived from one specimen sequenced in a study of shared clonotypes between healthy human individuals. This table comes from immunoSEQ multiplex PCR, and its TCRdb copy is limited to in-frame clones, with some not included. Found here are about 1.1 million clones, approximately 80% of them singletons; the top ten hold under 0.6%. Sample: memory CD4+ T cells from PBMCs. The subset denotes: CD45RA-negative fraction. These receptors all stem from a man aged 18-30 years in good health. Some clones in this sample may be carry-over from other donors' samples.

The gene calls are TRBV5-1 and TRBJ2-1; TRBD2 matches 9 bases. V lost 2 bases and J lost 3; bases outside the gene matches: 3. This CDR3 has 15 amino acids. Germline V gene lookup returns CDR1 SGHRS and CDR2 YFSETQ. In DNA form, the CDR3 reads TGCGCCAGCAGCTTAGCGGGAGGCAACTACAATGAGCAGTTCTTC. This codes for CASSLAGGNYNEQFF.

The rearrangement links TRBV4-3 to TRBJ1-5; D is perhaps TRBD1 (5 bases). Trimming removed 2 bases at V and 7 bases at J, with 9 bases between. The CDR3 is made up of 13 amino acids. Germline V lookup: CDR1 LGHNA, CDR2 YSLEER. CDR3 amino acids: CASSQTRGQPQHF. The CDR3 region has the DNA TGCGCCAGCAGCCAAACACGGGGGCAGCCCCAGCATTTT.

J is TRBJ2-1 and V is TRBV5-4; no clear D. Germline assignment: CDR1 SGHNT and CDR2 YYREEE (reference sequence). V was pared by 2 bases and J by 5 bases, with 11 bases between. This CDR3 is built from 14 residues. The CDR3 DNA reads TGTGCCAGCAGCTTAGACACGCGAAACAATGAGCAGTTCTTC. The encoded protein is CASSLDTRNNEQFF. The full variable domain, completed using reference TRBV5-4 and TRBJ2-1, is ETGVTQSPTHLIKTRGQQVTLRCSSQSGHNTVSWYQQALGQGPQFIFQYYREEENGRGNFPPRFSGLQFPNYSSELNVNALELDDSALYLCASSLDTRNNEQFFGPGTRLTVL.

The chain uses TRBV6-5 and TRBJ1-2; D is undetermined. Germline CDR1 MNHEY, CDR2 SVGAGI. Trimming cost V 10 bases and J 2 bases, with 8 bases left between them. This CDR3 is built from 11 residues. CDR3 amino acids: CATRRNYGYTF. Written as DNA, the CDR3 is TGTGCCACTAGACGAAACTATGGCTACACCTTC.

Of note for this clone: Within the sample, other DNA sequences also encode this same CDR3. The chain joins TRBV29-1 to TRBJ1-1; 11 bases line up with TRBD1. Germline lookup yields CDR1 SQVTM and CDR2 ANQGSEA. The junction had 4 bases not matched to a gene; V was cut back by 3 bases and J by 4 bases. This CDR3 is 14 amino acids long. This CDR3 is CSVEGGQGATEAFF. CDR3 nucleotides: TGCAGCGTTGAGGGCGGACAGGGGGCCACTGAAGCTTTCTTT.